This T cell receptor (beta chain) derives from a study of blood T cells in healthy people across ages (dated by TCRdb to between 2014 and 2017). The study in broad terms: In model experiments, template switching captured roughly one uniquely barcoded TCR beta cDNA molecule for every two T cells. Using deep sequencing normalized with unique cDNA molecular identifiers, the study measured how TCR beta repertoire diversity changes with age. Four age groups were formed from the donors: young (average about 15 years), middle-aged (approximately 40), aged (around 68) and long-lived (less than 85). Using the same blood draw, the study looked at two additional independent replicas of 1 million unique cDNA reads for two donors, one aged 18 to 30 and the other aged 80 or older. To avoid experimental bias, donors of different ages were distributed randomly across sequencing lanes.

What the authors observed across the whole study: Total diversity estimates from one million sequenced T cells were considered lower bounds and underestimates. Since profiling was done on bulk unsorted PBMCs, naive and antigen-experienced compartments could not be conclusively compared. A strong correlation was found between observed TCR beta diversity and the percentage of naive T cells measured by flow cytometry. Compared with the aged group, the long-lived group had more naive CD4+ T cells, fewer expanded clones and increased TCR diversity, a pattern suggesting age selection. Observed TCR beta diversity per million T cells fell roughly linearly with age, and a significant reduction was already apparent by age around 40. Because donor CMV infection status was unknown, age-related changes in expanded clonotypes were potentially confounded.

Systemically healthy Caucasian individuals from Russia, about 38 in total and aged roughly 6 to 100 years, were included as donors. Approximately 9.3 milliliters of peripheral blood were drawn from each donor into EDTA-treated Vacutainer tubes. PBMCs were isolated by Ficoll-Paque density-gradient centrifugation, with at least 6 million obtained per sample. Total RNA, at least 6 micrograms per sample, was extracted from PBMCs with Trizol reagent. The percentages of naive CD45RAhigh/CD27high T cells were determined by flow cytometry on a PBMC aliquot from every donor. Library preparation was by 5' RACE. The sequencing machine was an Illumina HiSeq 2500. The second PCR ran for roughly 7 to 11 cycles and used a J-beta primer mix along with a sample-barcoded 5' primer. A template-switch 5' adaptor carrying 12 random nucleotides introduced a unique molecular identifier onto each TCR beta cDNA molecule. At least 2.5 million CDR3-containing paired-end reads were obtained from each sample. First-strand cDNA was synthesized from all RNA with the Mint cDNA synthesis kit, primed by a TRBC-specific oligonucleotide. Following uracil-DNA glycosylase treatment, all cDNA underwent a first 18-cycle PCR with the universal primers M1SS and BC2_uni_R. The authors processed their data as follows. Normalization of each sample was performed by random selection of 1 million high-quality reads, each carrying a distinct molecular identifier. Instead of being binned into consensus sequences, reads that shared molecular identifiers were thrown out. MiTCR, set to a Q25 quality threshold and the strictest error-elimination algorithm, was used for CDR3 identification, clonotype clustering and error correction. A nonparametric unseen species model using Euler transformation provided a lower-bound estimate of total TCR beta diversity. The public reads were reprocessed in TCRdb via fastp at Q25 and MiXCR, keeping in-frame beta chains. Rows merge per CDR3 protein into single entries with the most common DNA and genes. These V and J calls derive from TCRdb rather than the authors' analysis. This sample is represented by around 900,000 distinct CDR3 sequences; 45% to 60% of them were singletons. Jointly, the top ten make up about 21% of the sample.

CDR1 and CDR2 (DFQATT, SNEGSKA) derive from the germline V gene (reference sequence). The CDR3 covers 12 residues, taking in both the cysteine and the phenylalanine. Only the CDR3 DNA stays, 36 bases, in frame from base 1. Note on this clonotype: What antigen it recognizes has not been identified. Base qualities are not recorded, but no much larger clone differs from it by a single base.

Source material: blood. This clonotype was sampled from a woman in her sixties or seventies in good health. The rearrangement joined TRBV20-1 to TRBJ2-5; 7 bases in the middle match TRBD2. The DNA end is a closer match to TRBJ2-7, so the J assignment may be wrong. The CDR3 region: CTLRGRGYEQYF. The nucleotide sequence is given as TGCACCCTTCGCGGGAGAGGATACGAGCAGTACTTC.